This TCR beta chain emerged from a study of spatial heterogeneity in lung cancer. Overall study: The average appearance count of each unique TCR and UMI combination in raw reads was more than 8.5.

Time point defined: sample taken at primary tumor resection. Donors were some 72 untreated early-stage non-small cell lung cancer patients. The study sequenced unsorted whole RNA from tumor, nontumor lung or frozen PBMC. Trimming took off 4 bases at V and 0 bases at J, with 14 bases between the two ends. The CDR3 totals 16 residues. Germline V gene data show CDR1 as LNHDA and CDR2 as SQIVND (reference sequence). This clonotype was counted between two and nine times. Every TCR cDNA molecule bore a unique molecular identifier. TCRdb processed the 5' RACE reads anew with MiXCR; each CDR3 protein has one entry. In the table there are around 89,000 distinct CDR3 sequences, approximately 12% of which are singletons.

The specimen was PBMCs, collected at surgery. The sequence came from a male donor with early-stage non-small cell lung cancer. The gene calls are TRBV19 and TRBJ2-3; D possibly corresponds to TRBD2 (5 bases). CDR3 sequence: CASSTYLAYSTDTQYF. In DNA form, the CDR3 reads TGTGCCAGTAGTACCTACCTAGCCTACAGCACAGATACGCAGTATTTT.